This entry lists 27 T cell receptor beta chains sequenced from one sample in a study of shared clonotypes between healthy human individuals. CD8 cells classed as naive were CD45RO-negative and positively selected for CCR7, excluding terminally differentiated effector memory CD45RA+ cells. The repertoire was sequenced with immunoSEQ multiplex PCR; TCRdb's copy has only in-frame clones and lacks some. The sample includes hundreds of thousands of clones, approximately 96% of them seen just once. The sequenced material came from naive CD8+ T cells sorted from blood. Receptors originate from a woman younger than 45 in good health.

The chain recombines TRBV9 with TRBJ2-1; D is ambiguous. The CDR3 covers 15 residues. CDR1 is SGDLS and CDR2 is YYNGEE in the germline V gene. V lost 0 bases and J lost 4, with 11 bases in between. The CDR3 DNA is TGTGCCAGCAGCGTAGAGGGCGTGCCTTACAATGAGCAGTTCTTC. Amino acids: CASSVEGVPYNEQFF.

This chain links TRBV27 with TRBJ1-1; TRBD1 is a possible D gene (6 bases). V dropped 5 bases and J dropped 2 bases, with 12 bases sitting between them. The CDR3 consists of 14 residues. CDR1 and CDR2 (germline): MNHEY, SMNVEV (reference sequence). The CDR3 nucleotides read TGTGCCAGCAGTAACGCAGGGGTTAACACTGAAGCTTTCTTT. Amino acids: CASSNAGVNTEAFF.

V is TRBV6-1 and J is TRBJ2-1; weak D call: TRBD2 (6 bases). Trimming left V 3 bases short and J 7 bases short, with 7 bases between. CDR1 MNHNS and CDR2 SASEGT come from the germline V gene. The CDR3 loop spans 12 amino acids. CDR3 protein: CASSDRGNEQFF. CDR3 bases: TGTGCCAGCAGTGACCGGGGGAATGAGCAGTTCTTC.

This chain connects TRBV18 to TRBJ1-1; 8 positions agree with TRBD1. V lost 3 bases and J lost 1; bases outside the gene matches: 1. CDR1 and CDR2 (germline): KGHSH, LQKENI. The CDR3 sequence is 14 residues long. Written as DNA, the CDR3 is TGTGCCAGCTCACCGGACAGGGAGAACACTGAAGCTTTCTTT. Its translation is CASSPDRENTEAFF.

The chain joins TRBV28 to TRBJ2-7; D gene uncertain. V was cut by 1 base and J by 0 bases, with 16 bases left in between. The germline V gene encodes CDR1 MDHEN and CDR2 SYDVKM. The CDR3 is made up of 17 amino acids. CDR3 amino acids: CASSLFVIEPNSYEQYF. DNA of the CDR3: TGTGCCAGCAGTTTATTTGTTATCGAGCCTAACTCCTACGAGCAGTACTTC.

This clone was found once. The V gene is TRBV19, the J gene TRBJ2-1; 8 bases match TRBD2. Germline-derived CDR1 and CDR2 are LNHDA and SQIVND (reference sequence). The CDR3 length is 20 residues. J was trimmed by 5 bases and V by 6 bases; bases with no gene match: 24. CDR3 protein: CASSHEGDGRAAQLNNEQFF. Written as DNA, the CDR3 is TGTGCCAGTAGCCACGAGGGGGACGGGAGGGCCGCCCAACTGAACAATGAGCAGTTCTTC.

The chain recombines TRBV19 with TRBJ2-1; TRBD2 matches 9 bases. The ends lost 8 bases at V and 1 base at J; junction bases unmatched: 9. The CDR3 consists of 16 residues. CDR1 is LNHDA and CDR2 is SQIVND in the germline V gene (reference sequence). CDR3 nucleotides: TGTGCCAGTCAGACTAGCGGAATGGCGTCCTACAATGAGCAGTTCTTC. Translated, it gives CASQTSGMASYNEQFF.

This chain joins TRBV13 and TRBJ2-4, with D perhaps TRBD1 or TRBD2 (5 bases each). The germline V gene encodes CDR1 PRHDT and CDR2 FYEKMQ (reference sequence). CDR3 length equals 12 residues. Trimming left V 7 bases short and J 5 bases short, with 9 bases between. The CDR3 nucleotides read TGTGCCAGCATGGGGACGGAAAACATTCAGTACTTC. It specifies CASMGTENIQYF.

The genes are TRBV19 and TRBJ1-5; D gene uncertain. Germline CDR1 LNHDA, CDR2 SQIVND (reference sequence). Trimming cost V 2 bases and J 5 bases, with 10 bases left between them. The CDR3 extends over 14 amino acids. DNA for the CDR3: TGTGCCAGTAGTATACAGACAAAGGATCAGCCCCAGCATTTT. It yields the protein CASSIQTKDQPQHF.

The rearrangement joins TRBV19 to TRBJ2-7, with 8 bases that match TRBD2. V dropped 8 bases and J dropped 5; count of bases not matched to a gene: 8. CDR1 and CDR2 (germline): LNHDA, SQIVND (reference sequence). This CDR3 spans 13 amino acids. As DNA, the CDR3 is TGTGCCAGTGCAAGCGGGAGATACAACGAGCAGTACTTC. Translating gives CASASGRYNEQYF.

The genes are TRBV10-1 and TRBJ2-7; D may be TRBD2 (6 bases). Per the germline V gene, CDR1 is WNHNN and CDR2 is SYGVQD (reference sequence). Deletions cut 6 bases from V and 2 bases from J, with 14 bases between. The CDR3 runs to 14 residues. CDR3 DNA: TGCGCCAGCAGGGCCGGGACTGGCCCCTACGAGCAGTACTTC. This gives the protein CASRAGTGPYEQYF.

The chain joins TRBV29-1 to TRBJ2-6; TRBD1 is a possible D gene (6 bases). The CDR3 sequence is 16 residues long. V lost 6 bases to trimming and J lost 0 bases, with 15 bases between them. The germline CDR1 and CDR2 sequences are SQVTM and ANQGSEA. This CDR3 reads CSVGPGARSGANVLTF. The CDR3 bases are TGCAGCGTGGGCCCAGGGGCTCGCTCTGGGGCCAACGTCCTGACTTTC.

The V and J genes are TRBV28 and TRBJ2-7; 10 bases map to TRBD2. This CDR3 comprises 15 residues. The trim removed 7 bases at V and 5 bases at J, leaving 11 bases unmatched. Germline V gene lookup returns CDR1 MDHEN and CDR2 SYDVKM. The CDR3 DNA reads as TGTGCCAGCACCCTTACGGCTAGCGGGGGAGACGAGCAGTACTTC. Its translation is CASTLTASGGDEQYF.

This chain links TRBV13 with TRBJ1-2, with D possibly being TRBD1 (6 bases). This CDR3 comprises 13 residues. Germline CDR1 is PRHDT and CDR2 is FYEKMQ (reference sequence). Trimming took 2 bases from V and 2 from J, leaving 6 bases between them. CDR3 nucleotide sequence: TGTGCCAGCAGCTTACAGGGGAACTATGGCTACACCTTC. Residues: CASSLQGNYGYTF.

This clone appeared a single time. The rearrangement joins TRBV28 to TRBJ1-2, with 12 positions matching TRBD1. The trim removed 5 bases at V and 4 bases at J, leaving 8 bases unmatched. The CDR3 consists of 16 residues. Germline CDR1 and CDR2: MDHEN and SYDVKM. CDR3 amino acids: CASSKEGGQGAYGYTF. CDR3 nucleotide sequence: TGTGCCAGCAGTAAGGAAGGGGGACAGGGGGCCTATGGCTACACCTTC.

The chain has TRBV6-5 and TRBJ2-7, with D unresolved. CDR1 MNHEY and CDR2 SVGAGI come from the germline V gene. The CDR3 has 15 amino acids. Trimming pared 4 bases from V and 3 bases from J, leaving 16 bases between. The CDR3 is CASSSDGGQIYEQYF. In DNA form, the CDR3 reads TGTGCCAGCAGTTCCGACGGTGGTCAGATCTACGAGCAGTACTTC.

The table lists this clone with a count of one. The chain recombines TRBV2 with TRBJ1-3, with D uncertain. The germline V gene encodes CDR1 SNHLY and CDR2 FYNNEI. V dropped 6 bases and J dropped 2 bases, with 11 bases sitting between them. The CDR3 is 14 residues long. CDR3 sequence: CASSGRTAGNTIYF. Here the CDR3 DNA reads TGTGCCAGCAGCGGACGGACGGCTGGAAACACCATATATTTT.

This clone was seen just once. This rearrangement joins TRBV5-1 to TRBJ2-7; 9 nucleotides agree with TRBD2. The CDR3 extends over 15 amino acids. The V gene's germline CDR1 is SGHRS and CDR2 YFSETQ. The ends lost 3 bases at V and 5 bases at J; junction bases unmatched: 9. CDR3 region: CASSSSAGGGNEQYF. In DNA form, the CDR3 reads TGCGCCAGCAGCTCCTCAGCGGGAGGTGGGAACGAGCAGTACTTC.

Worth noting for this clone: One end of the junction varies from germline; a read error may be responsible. For the CDR3, the DNA is TGTGCCAGCAGCCCCGTAGGATCCTTC. Translated, it gives CASSPVGSF. This chain uses TRBV11-2 with TRBJ2-7; D gene unclear. This CDR3 has 9 amino acids. Germline V gene data show CDR1 as SGHAT and CDR2 as FQNNGV.

In nucleotides, the CDR3 is TGTGCCAGTAGGCCATTATCGGCGGGAGGATGGGAGACCCAGTACTTC. It encodes CASRPLSAGGWETQYF. The chain carries TRBV19 and TRBJ2-5; 8 positions agree with TRBD2. V lost 6 bases and J lost 5; bases outside the gene matches: 14. The CDR3 runs to 16 residues. The V gene's germline CDR1 is LNHDA and CDR2 SQIVND (reference sequence).

The CDR3 protein is CASSFARGDEQYF. The CDR3 nucleotides read TGTGCCAGCAGCTTCGCCAGGGGAGACGAGCAGTACTTC. This sequence joins TRBV7-9 and TRBJ2-7; a possible D gene is TRBD1 (6 bases). This CDR3 spans 13 amino acids. The germline CDR1 and CDR2 sequences are SEHNR and FQNEAQ (reference sequence). Trimming pared 3 bases from V and 5 bases from J, leaving 11 bases between.

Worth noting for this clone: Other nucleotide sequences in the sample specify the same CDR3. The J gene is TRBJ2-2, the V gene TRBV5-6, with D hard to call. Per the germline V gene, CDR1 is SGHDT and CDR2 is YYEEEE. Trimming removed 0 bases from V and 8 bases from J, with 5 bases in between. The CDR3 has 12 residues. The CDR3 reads CASSLGLGELFF. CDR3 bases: TGTGCCAGCAGCTTGGGGCTAGGGGAGCTGTTTTTT.

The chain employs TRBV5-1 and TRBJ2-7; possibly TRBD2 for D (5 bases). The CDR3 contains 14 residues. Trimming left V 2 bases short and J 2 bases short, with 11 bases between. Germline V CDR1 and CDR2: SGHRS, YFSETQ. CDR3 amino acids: CASSLGWGAYEQYF. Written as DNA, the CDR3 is TGCGCCAGCAGCTTAGGCTGGGGAGCCTACGAGCAGTACTTC. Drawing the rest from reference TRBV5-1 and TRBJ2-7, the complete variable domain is KAGVTQTPRYLIKTRGQQVTLSCSPISGHRSVSWYQQTPGQGLQFLFEYFSETQRNKGNFPGRFSGRQFSNSRSEMNVSTLELGDSALYLCASSLGWGAYEQYFGPGTRLTVT.

The CDR3: CASSQNQGYTEAFF. CDR3 nucleotide sequence: TGCGCCAGCAGTCAAAATCAGGGGTACACTGAAGCTTTCTTT. The V and J genes are TRBV23-1 and TRBJ1-1; possibly TRBD1 for D (6 bases). TRBV23-1 is an ORF; its function is uncertain. The CDR3 is made up of 14 amino acids. The germline V and J ends were trimmed by 2 bases and 3 bases, with 10 bases remaining between them.

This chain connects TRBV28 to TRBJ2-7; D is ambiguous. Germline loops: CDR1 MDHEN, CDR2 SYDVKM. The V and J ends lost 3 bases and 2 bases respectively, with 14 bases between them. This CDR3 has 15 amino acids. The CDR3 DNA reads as TGTGCCAGCAGTTTCCAGGCTAACCCTCCCTACGAGCAGTACTTC. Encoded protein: CASSFQANPPYEQYF.

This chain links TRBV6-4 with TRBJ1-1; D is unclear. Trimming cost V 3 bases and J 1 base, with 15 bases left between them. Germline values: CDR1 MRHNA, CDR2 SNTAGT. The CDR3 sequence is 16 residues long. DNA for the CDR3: TGTGCCAGCAGTGAGAGAGTTTCTATGAGGAACACTGAAGCTTTCTTT. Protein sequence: CASSERVSMRNTEAFF.

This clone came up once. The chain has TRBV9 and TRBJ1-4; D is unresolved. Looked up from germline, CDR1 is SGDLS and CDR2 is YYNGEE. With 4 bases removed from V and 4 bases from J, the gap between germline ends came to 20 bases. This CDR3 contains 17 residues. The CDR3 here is CASSPEVGNRDNEKLFF. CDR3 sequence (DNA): TGTGCCAGCAGCCCGGAGGTAGGTAACAGAGATAATGAAAAACTGTTTTTT.